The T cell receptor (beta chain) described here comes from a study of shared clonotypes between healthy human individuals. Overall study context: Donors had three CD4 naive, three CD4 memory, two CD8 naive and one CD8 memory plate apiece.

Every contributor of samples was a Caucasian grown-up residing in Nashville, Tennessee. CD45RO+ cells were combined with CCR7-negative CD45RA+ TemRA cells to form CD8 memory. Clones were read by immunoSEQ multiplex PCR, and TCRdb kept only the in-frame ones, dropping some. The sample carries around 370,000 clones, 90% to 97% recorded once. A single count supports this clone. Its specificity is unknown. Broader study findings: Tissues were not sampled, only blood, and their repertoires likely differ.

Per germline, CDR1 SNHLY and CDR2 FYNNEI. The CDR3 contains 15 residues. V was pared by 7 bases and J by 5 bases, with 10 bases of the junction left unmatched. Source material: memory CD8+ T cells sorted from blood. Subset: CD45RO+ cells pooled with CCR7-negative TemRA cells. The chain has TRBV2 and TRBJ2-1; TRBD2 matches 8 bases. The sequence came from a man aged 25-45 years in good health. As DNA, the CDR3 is TGTGCCAGCACCGAGGTTCATAGCGGGAACAATGAGCAGTTCTTC. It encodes CASTEVHSGNNEQFF. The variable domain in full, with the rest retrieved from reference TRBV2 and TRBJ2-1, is EPEVTQTPSHQVTQMGQEVILRCVPISNHLYFYWYRQILGQKVEFLVSFYNNEISEKSEIFDDQFSVERPDGSNFTLKIRSTKLEDSAMYFCASTEVHSGNNEQFFGPGTRLTVL.